This TCR beta chain was identified during a study of shared T cell receptors in the human thymus (dated by TCRdb to the early 2020s). Concerning the study at large: The study examined how self-reactive, shared T-cell receptor alpha chains are generated in the human thymus.

Of note for this clone: The antigen it binds to is not known. Nothing much larger sits one base from this clone, and base qualities are not available.

The CDR3 spans 13 residues, from the cysteine through the phenylalanine. Only CDR3 DNA remains: 39 bases, in frame from the first base. From a lookup of the germline V gene, CDR1 and CDR2 are KGHSH and LQKENI. The germline ends are 9 bases apart after V is trimmed by 3 bases and J by 3 bases. Receptor amplification or capture employed the immunoSEQ multiplex PCR assay. What TCRdb holds here is the immuneACCESS table cut down to in-frame rearrangements. Part of the clones is not present; checked against another copy, under half of the missing clones reflect an unresolved V gene, and the others are unexplained. This sample lists about 660,000 clones; around 89% were detected once. The top ten clones comprise over 0.008% of the sample. In addition, the sample was reused for a study of human thymus T cells. From the second report: The donors were immunologically healthy infants in Finland who had open corrective cardiac surgery for congenital heart defects. Thymus tissue was obtained as surgical resects removed during corrective cardiac surgery. Both the thymic and the peripheral blood repertoires appeared to show biased V and J gene segment usage. The related research reported highly overlapping thymic TCR repertoires among unrelated individuals. The study characterized TCR alpha and beta repertoires from roughly eight infant thymus samples and a few related peripheral blood samples. The cohort included a handful of male and a couple of female infants, with donor ages spanning 7 to 244 days. After being mechanically released from the tissue, thymocytes were kept at -70 degrees C in pellets of about 9.5-30 million cells. A QIAsymphony instrument was used to extract genomic DNA from the frozen cell pellets. The immunoSEQ multiplex PCR assay was used to amplify the TCRB and TCRAD loci from a standardized quantity of quality-controlled genomic DNA. The V(D)J region was spanned by amplicons of a length sufficient to cover the CDR3 and to identify V and J genes. The commercial immunoSEQ service was used to sequence amplicons on an Illumina platform. Primer bias and sequencing errors were corrected as previously described, and TCRAD and TCRB were defined on the basis of the IMGT database. The repertoires were analysed using immunoSEQ Analyzer 3.0 and VDJTools for basic statistics, V/J segment usage, diversity estimates, rarefaction and pairwise overlap. Diversity was estimated with Chao1, ChaoE, Efron-Thisted, Shannon and inverse Simpson indices, and also on datasets down-sampled to the smallest sample. For repertoire overlap, CDR3 nucleotide sequence, V gene and J gene had to match strictly, and clustering was done by Jaccard-based multidimensional scaling. Thymus samples yielded on average approximately 860,000 unique TCRB clonotypes, compared with around 79,000 from blood samples.

Source material: thymocytes. The source of this sequence is a boy under two years old with a congenital heart defect. Donor details come from another sample of the same person, matched by shared clones. The rearranged chain carries TRBV18 and TRBJ2-7, and the D gene may be TRBD2, 7 bases matching. The DNA sequence is given as TGTGCCAGCTCACCGCGGGGGCACTACGAGCAGTACTTC. The translation is CASSPRGHYEQYF. With the portions outside the CDR3 filled from the reference TRBV18 and TRBJ2-7 genes, the complete variable region becomes NAGVMQNPRHLVRRRGQEARLRCSPMKGHSHVYWYRQLPEEGLKFMVYLQKENIIDESGMPKERFSAEFPKEGPSILRIQQVVRGDSAAYFCASSPRGHYEQYFGPGTRLTVT.